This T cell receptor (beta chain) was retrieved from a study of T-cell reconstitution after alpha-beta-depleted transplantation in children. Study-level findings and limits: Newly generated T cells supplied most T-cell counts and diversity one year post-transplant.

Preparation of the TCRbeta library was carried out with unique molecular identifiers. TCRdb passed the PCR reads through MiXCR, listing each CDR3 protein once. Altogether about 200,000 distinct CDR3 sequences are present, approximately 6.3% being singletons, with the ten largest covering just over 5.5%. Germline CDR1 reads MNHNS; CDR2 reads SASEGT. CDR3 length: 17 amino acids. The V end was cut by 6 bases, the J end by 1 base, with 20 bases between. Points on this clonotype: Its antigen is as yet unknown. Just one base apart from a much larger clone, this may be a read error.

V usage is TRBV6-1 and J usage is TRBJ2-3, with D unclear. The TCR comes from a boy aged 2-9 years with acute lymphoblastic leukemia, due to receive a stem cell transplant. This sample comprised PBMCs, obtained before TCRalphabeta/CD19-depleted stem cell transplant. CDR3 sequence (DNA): TGTGCCAGCAGACGTTTCTCTAGTGGGCTCGGCACAGATACGCAGTATTTT. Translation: CASRRFSSGLGTDTQYF.